This TCR beta chain was retrieved from a study of T cell responses to AZD1222 COVID-19 vaccine (dated by TCRdb to the early 2020s). Looking at the study overall: AZD1222 recipients with second doses at about 4 weeks or about 12 weeks were pooled, because spike-specific TCR depth and breadth did not differ between schedules. TCR sequencing covered some 240 trial participants: 207 given two doses of AZD1222 and some 25 given two doses of MenACWY control vaccine. Enrollment into the trials was organized by age into subgroups of 18-55, 56-69 and 70-plus years, and those subgroups contained 148, 28 and 57 TCR-sequenced participants, respectively.

In regard to this clone: Which antigen it targets is not known. Nothing much larger sits one base from this clone, and base qualities are not available.

Paper-wide results and their limitations: The vaccine-associated CD4 TCRs covered the entire spike protein, and the dominant responses fell in regions 160-218 and 743-854. Because no day 14 peak-response samples were available, the repertoires could be characterized only after the peak T cell response. In the small 56-69-year group, the increase in depth fell short of significance, most likely because of low power. Epitopes outside the regions mutated in the B.1.351 and B.1.1.7 variants were reportedly recognized by nearly half of the unique spike-specific TCRs. Participants were mostly white British, with more females than males. The authors suggested clonal diversity may have been underestimated. Only six AZD1222 recipients were SARS-CoV-2 seropositive at baseline, limiting conclusions about previously exposed vaccinees. After two AZD1222 doses, spike-specific TCR breadth and depth were significantly higher than at day 0 and than in MenACWY recipients.

Sample time point, as interpreted from the label and publication: baseline before first vaccination. Vaccinee samples came from UK trials COV001 and COV002, including a single-blind randomized controlled phase 2/3 trial of AZD1222 (ChAdOx1 nCoV-19) in healthy adults. Trial participant PBMC samples were collected at day 0 and day 28 after the second dose for TCRbeta chain sequencing. The CDR3 starts with the cysteine, ends with the phenylalanine, and has 15 residues. Only CDR3 DNA is held: 45 bases, read in frame from base 1. In the germline V gene, CDR1 corresponds to SGHRS and CDR2 to YFSETQ. Trimming accounts for 2 bases at V and 5 bases at J, while the number of junction bases matched to no gene is 5. The CDR3 regions of human TCRbeta chains were analyzed by immunosequencing. The study's processing was this. Repertoire TCRs were matched against a reference library of SARS-CoV-2-specific TCRs generated with the MIRA antigen-specificity platform. Breadth was defined as the fraction of unique TCRs that were SARS-CoV-2-associated, and depth was defined as the fraction of total T cells that were SARS-CoV-2-associated. Using the MIRA data, each spike-specific TCR was mapped to the spike region that the TCR reacts to and placed in a CD4 or CD8 class. Log10-transformed breadth and depth values were compared by one-way ANOVA with Sidak's multiple comparisons tests. TCRdb took this table from immuneACCESS and kept in-frame rearrangements with V and J called. Such tables lack part of the clones; where checked against another copy, unresolved V genes explain under half of the gap, and the rest is unexplained. V, J and clone size reflect that table, while D and trimming were determined from the DNA. The sample includes 130,000 to 150,000 clones, with under 95% observed a single time. Around 5.2% of the sample belongs to the ten largest clones.

The source is an adult in good health. The rearranged chain carries TRBV5-1 and TRBJ1-1, and 11 junction bases match TRBD1. The sequences come from peripheral blood, collected on day 0 of AZD1222 vaccination. The CDR3 reads CASSFMGQGETEAFF. The DNA is TGCGCCAGCAGCTTTATGGGACAGGGGGAGACTGAAGCTTTCTTT.